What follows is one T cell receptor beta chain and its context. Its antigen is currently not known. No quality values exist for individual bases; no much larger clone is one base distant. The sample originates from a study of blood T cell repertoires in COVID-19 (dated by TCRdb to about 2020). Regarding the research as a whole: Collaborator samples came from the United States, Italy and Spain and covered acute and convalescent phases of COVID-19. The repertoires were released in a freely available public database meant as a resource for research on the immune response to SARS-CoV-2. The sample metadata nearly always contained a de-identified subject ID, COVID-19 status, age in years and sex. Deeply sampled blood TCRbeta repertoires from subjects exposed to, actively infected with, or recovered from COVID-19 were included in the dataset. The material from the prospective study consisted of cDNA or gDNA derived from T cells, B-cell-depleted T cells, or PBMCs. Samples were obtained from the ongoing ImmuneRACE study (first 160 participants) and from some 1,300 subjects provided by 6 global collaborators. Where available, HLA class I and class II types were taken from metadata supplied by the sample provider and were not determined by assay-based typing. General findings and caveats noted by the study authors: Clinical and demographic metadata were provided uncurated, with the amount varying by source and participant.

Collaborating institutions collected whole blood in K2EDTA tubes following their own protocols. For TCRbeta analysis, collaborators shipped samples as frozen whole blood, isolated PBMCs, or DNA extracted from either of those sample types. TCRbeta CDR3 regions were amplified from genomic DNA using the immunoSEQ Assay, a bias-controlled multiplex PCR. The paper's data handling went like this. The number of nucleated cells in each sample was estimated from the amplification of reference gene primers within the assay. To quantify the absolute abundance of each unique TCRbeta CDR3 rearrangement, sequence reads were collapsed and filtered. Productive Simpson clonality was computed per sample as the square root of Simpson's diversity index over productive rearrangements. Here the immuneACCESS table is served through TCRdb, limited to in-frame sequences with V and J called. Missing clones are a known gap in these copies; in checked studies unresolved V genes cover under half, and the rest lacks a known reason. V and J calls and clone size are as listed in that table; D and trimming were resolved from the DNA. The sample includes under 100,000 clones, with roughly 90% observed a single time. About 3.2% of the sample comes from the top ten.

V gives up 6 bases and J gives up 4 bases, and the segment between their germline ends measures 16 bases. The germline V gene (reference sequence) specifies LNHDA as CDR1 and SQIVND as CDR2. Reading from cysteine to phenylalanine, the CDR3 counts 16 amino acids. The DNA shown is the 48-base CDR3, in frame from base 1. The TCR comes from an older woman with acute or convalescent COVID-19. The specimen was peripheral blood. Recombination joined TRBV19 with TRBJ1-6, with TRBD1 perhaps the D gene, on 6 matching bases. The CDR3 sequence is CASRPTDSTYNSPLHF. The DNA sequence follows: TGTGCCAGTAGACCAACGGACAGCACATATAATTCACCCCTCCACTTT.